This record concerns one T cell receptor (beta chain) sequence. Followed over time, Seattle patients had been enrolled while infection was active. This sample was taken from a study of blood T cell repertoires in COVID-19. Study-wide background: From the United States, Italy and Spain came samples of acute and convalescent COVID-19.

Sequencing was performed with immunoSEQ multiplex PCR; in TCRdb, only in-frame clones are kept and a portion is missing. The sample gives about 250,000 clones, 90% of which show up once; roughly 2% is in the top ten. Per the germline V gene, CDR1 is KGHSH and CDR2 is LQKENI. Trimming removed 5 bases at V and 3 bases at J, with 11 bases between. The CDR3 loop spans 13 amino acids. The J gene is TRBJ2-7, the V gene TRBV18, with D possibly being TRBD1 (5 bases). The sequence was obtained from a woman aged 60-75 years with COVID-19, enrolled during active disease. Sequencing was performed on peripheral blood. In DNA, the CDR3 is TGTGCCAGCTCAGGGGCCAATGGCTACGAGCAGTACTTC. Its protein is CASSGANGYEQYF.